This section outlines one T cell receptor beta chain sequence together with its context. What it binds is unknown. Constant-segment primers and 5'RACE yielded cDNA libraries for TCR alpha and TCR beta, each carrying sample barcodes and UMIs. TCRdb re-called the 5' RACE reads through MiXCR, storing one row per CDR3 protein. The sample consists of 170,000 or so distinct CDR3 sequences, about 28% of them appearing once. The data belong to a study of T-cell memory formation after mild COVID-19. Study results and caveats: Certain responding clones were present in pre-infection memory, suggesting participation of cross-reactive memory. Mainly CM and EM harbored the contracting CD4+ clones; mainly EMRA harbored the CD8+ ones.

CDR1 SQVTM and CDR2 ANQGSEA come from the germline V gene. The CDR3 covers 13 residues. Between the trimmed V and J ends, which lost 2 bases and 1 base, there was a span of 5 bases. This sequence joins TRBV29-1 and TRBJ2-2; no clear D. Sequencing was done on a sample of PBMCs or a T cell subset sorted from them (not recorded which). The sequence was obtained from an adult woman who had mild COVID-19 (a few samples of this study predate the infection). Cell type and time point are not known. The CDR3 DNA sequence: TGCAGCGTTGAACTAGAGAACACCGGGGAGCTGTTTTTT. This encodes CSVELENTGELFF.